This TCR beta chain was identified in a study of blood T cell repertoires in COVID-19. The overall study: The origin of the acute and convalescent COVID-19 samples was the United States, Italy and Spain. PBMCs, B-cell-depleted T cells, or T cells provided the cDNA or gDNA that made up the material.

This clone was picked up one time. Authors' analysis steps: Nucleated cell counts were estimated from reference gene primer amplification. TCRdb keeps only in-frame clones here, not all; method: immunoSEQ multiplex PCR. The DNA gave D and trimming, while V, J and clone size come from that table. The sample consists of 210,000 or so clones, approximately 88% of them appearing once. Sequencing was done on a sample of peripheral blood. The sequence came from a man between 40 and 49 years old with acute or convalescent COVID-19.

In nucleotides, the CDR3 is TGTGCCAGCTCTGCCGGGACAGGGAAAATGAACACTGAAGCTTTCTTT. Translated: CASSAGTGKMNTEAFF. The chain links TRBV18 to TRBJ1-1, with TRBD1 identical over 9 bases. There are 16 residues in the CDR3. Germline V gene lookup returns CDR1 KGHSH and CDR2 LQKENI. Germline trimming cut 6 bases from V and 0 bases from J; bases unmatched to any gene: 8.